This TCR beta chain is drawn from a study of shared T cell receptors in the human thymus. Sequencing was performed with immunoSEQ multiplex PCR; in TCRdb, only in-frame clones are kept and a portion is missing. Of a few hundred thousand clones in the sample, more than 85% were seen once. The source material was thymocytes. This receptor was obtained from a human donor.

CDR3 bases: TGTGCCAGCAAGACAGGGGAAGGCTACGAGCAGTACTTC. This sequence encodes CASKTGEGYEQYF. The genes are TRBV5-6 and TRBJ2-7; 8 bases are a match to TRBD1. The trim removed 6 bases at V and 3 bases at J, leaving 5 bases unmatched. CDR1 is SGHDT, CDR2 YYEEEE, per germline. The CDR3 has 13 amino acids.